Each of the 10 T cell receptor beta chains below was sequenced from the same sample in a study of blood T cell repertoires in COVID-19. Only in-frame clones appear in the TCRdb table, and some are missing; sequencing was by immunoSEQ multiplex PCR. The profile shows hundreds of thousands of clones, approximately 90% of them singletons. Sequencing was done on a sample of PBMCs or T cells enriched from blood (not recorded which). The receptor source for this set is a man in his fifties who had been exposed to COVID-19.

The rearrangement links TRBV11-2 to TRBJ2-5, with D perhaps TRBD2 (7 bases). Germline V gene data show CDR1 as SGHAT and CDR2 as FQNNGV. V lost 1 base and J lost 3, with 12 bases in between. CDR3 length: 15 residues. CDR3 DNA sequence: TGTGCCAGCAGCTTAGTCGGCGGGGGCAAAGAGACCCAGTACTTC. It translates to CASSLVGGGKETQYF.

This chain links TRBV5-1 with TRBJ2-1; 7 bases agree with TRBD1. The J segment lost 6 bases and the V segment lost 3 bases, leaving 9 bases of the junction unmatched. CDR1 is SGHRS, CDR2 YFSETQ, per germline. This CDR3 comprises 15 residues. CDR3 residues: CASSWEGQAANEQFF. The CDR3 nucleotides read TGCGCCAGCAGCTGGGAAGGACAGGCTGCCAATGAGCAGTTCTTC.

V and J are TRBV11-2 and TRBJ2-7, with TRBD2 matching 7 bases. CDR3 size: 16 residues. Germline lookup yields CDR1 SGHAT and CDR2 FQNNGV. The ends lost 1 base at V and 0 bases at J; junction bases unmatched: 6. Here the CDR3 DNA reads TGTGCCAGCAGCTTAGTGGGCGGGGGAGTCTCCTACGAGCAGTACTTC. Translated, it gives CASSLVGGGVSYEQYF.

This clone showed up just once. The J gene is TRBJ1-1, the V gene TRBV2, with D unclear. Germline CDR1 SNHLY, CDR2 FYNNEI. This CDR3 has 14 residues. V was trimmed by 7 bases and J by 3 bases, leaving 15 bases between them. CDR3: CASKVMTEDTEAFF. CDR3 sequence (DNA): TGTGCCAGCAAAGTCATGACGGAGGACACTGAAGCTTTCTTT.

In this sample, this clone turned up once. This rearrangement joins TRBV7-3 to TRBJ1-4, with D unclear. There are 15 residues in the CDR3. V lost 7 bases, J lost 3 bases, and 15 bases lay in between. From germline, CDR1 is SGHTA and CDR2 FQGTGA. The CDR3 protein is CASIVASRANEKLFF. CDR3 DNA: TGTGCCAGCATAGTAGCGTCCCGGGCTAATGAAAAACTGTTTTTT.

The V call is TRBV13, the J call TRBJ1-1; TRBD1 matches at 7 bases. This CDR3 has 13 amino acids. Germline V lookup: CDR1 PRHDT, CDR2 FYEKMQ (reference sequence). Germline trimming cut 5 bases from V and 7 bases from J; bases unmatched to any gene: 7. The CDR3: CASSPPDRYEAFF. The DNA for the CDR3 is TGTGCCAGCAGCCCCCCGGACAGGTATGAAGCTTTCTTT.

The chain uses TRBV5-1 and TRBJ1-3, with D possibly being TRBD1 (6 bases). V was cut by 4 bases and J by 0 bases, with 11 bases left in between. CDR1 SGHRS and CDR2 YFSETQ come from the germline V gene. CDR3 length: 15 amino acids. The CDR3 DNA is TGCGCCAGCAGCCCAGGGGAGCTCTCTGGAAACACCATATATTTT. It is translated as CASSPGELSGNTIYF.

V gene TRBV5-1 combines with J gene TRBJ1-4, with a weak D call TRBD1 (6 bases). This CDR3 is built from 14 residues. Per germline, CDR1 SGHRS and CDR2 YFSETQ. V lost 4 bases to trimming and J lost 6 bases, with 13 bases between them. CDR3 in DNA: TGCGCCAGCAGCCTGGGACACGGGGATGAAAAACTGTTTTTT. It specifies CASSLGHGDEKLFF.

The chain links TRBV19 to TRBJ1-3; D not certain. CDR1 is LNHDA, CDR2 SQIVND, per germline (reference sequence). The V end was cut by 5 bases, the J end by 0 bases, with 5 bases between. The length of the CDR3 is 13 residues. CDR3 amino acids: CASSAYSGNTIYF. In DNA, the CDR3 is TGTGCCAGTAGTGCCTACTCTGGAAACACCATATATTTT. Based on the CDR3 plus reference TRBV19 and TRBJ1-3, the full variable domain is DGGITQSPKYLFRKEGQNVTLSCEQNLNHDAMYWYRQDPGQGLRLIYYSQIVNDFQKGDIAEGYSVSREKKESFPLTVTSAQKNPTAFYLCASSAYSGNTIYFGEGSWLTVV.

CDR3 sequence: CASSWDRYGYTF. CDR3 coding DNA: TGTGCCAGCAGCTGGGACAGGTATGGCTACACCTTC. The chain joins TRBV5-5 to TRBJ1-2; 8 positions match TRBD1. Germline CDR1 and CDR2: SGHKS and YYEKEE (reference sequence). Trimming removed 3 bases from V and 5 bases from J; junction bases left unmatched: 0. This CDR3 contains 12 residues.